The 29 T cell receptor beta chains listed next were all sequenced from one sample in a study of T-cell memory formation after mild COVID-19. TCRdb redid the calling of the 5' RACE reads with MiXCR, one entry per CDR3 protein. Of around 200,000 distinct CDR3 sequences detected, about 20% appear once; the ten largest clones hold about 21%. Input material: PBMCs or a T cell subset sorted from them (not recorded which). These receptors came from an adult woman who had mild COVID-19 (a few samples of this study predate the infection). Cell type and time point are not known.

The rearrangement uses TRBV5-6 and TRBJ1-1, with a weak D call TRBD1 (5 bases). CDR1 and CDR2 from the germline V gene are SGHDT and YYEEEE. The germline V and J ends were trimmed by 2 bases and 1 base, with 12 bases remaining between them. This CDR3 comprises 15 residues. CDR3 nucleotide sequence: TGTGCCAGCAGCTTCAGGGAGGAGTGGAACACTGAAGCTTTCTTT. This sequence encodes CASSFREEWNTEAFF.

The chain has TRBV7-8 and TRBJ2-3; 15 positions agree with TRBD2. The CDR3 is 16 residues long. Germline values: CDR1 SGHVS, CDR2 FQNEAQ. Losses at the gene ends were 5 bases for V and 5 bases for J; bases not matched to a gene: 5. CDR3 nucleotides: TGTGCCAGCAGCCTGGGACTAGCGGGGGGCAAAGATACGCAGTATTTT. Translation: CASSLGLAGGKDTQYF.

The V gene is TRBV4-1, the J gene TRBJ2-7; the D gene is possibly TRBD1 (6 bases). V was cut by 5 bases and J by 6 bases, with 14 bases left in between. The CDR3 runs to 13 residues. Germline values: CDR1 MGHRA, CDR2 YSYEKL. CDR3 in DNA: TGCGCCAGCAGCGAAAAACAGGGCCGCGAGCAGTACTTC. Translated: CASSEKQGREQYF.

This clonotype has more than one count but fewer than ten. The V gene is TRBV29-1, the J gene TRBJ2-3, with 10 bases identical to TRBD1. V shed 6 bases, J shed 4 bases, and the junction held 10 bases outside the gene matches. This CDR3 is 15 amino acids long. Germline assignment: CDR1 SQVTM and CDR2 ANQGSEA. CDR3: CSVERDRGEPDTQYF. DNA for the CDR3: TGCAGCGTGGAACGGGACAGGGGTGAGCCAGATACGCAGTATTTT.

The chain employs TRBV9 and TRBJ2-7; the match to TRBD2 covers 7 bases. Germline CDR1 and CDR2: SGDLS and YYNGEE. J was trimmed by 1 base and V by 0 bases; bases with no gene match: 1. The CDR3 loop spans 14 amino acids. Here the CDR3 DNA reads TGTGCCAGCAGCGTAGAGGGACTATCCTACGAGCAGTACTTC. It is translated as CASSVEGLSYEQYF.

The chain recombines TRBV11-2 with TRBJ1-1; maybe TRBD1 (5 bases). The CDR3 length is 12 residues. The germline V gene encodes CDR1 SGHAT and CDR2 FQNNGV. V was clipped by 1 base and J by 8 bases, with 8 bases between them. CDR3 amino acids: CASSLVGGEAFF. In DNA, the CDR3 is TGTGCCAGCAGCTTAGTGGGGGGAGAAGCTTTCTTT.

This clonotype was seen only a few times. This chain joins TRBV5-1 and TRBJ1-6, with D perhaps TRBD1 (5 bases). Trimming left V 2 bases short and J 13 bases short, with 28 bases between. Germline-derived CDR1 and CDR2 are SGHRS and YFSETQ. This CDR3 has 18 residues. CDR3 region: CASSFSPTIRDPSPPLHF. CDR3 sequence (DNA): TGCGCCAGCAGCTTCTCCCCAACCATCCGGGACCCCTCGCCGCCCCTCCACTTT.

This clonotype turned up a few times. This rearrangement joins TRBV28 to TRBJ2-7; TRBD2 matches 8 bases. Germline V gives CDR1 MDHEN, CDR2 SYDVKM. The CDR3 covers 12 residues. V lost 7 bases, J lost 2 bases, and 1 base stayed unmatched. For the CDR3, the DNA is TGTGCCAGCAAAGCGGGAGCCTACGAGCAGTACTTC. It yields the protein CASKAGAYEQYF.

Ten or more counts support this clonotype. This chain links TRBV7-9 with TRBJ2-7; 10 nucleotides match TRBD2. V gave up 3 bases and J gave up 2 bases; unmatched junction bases: 10. Germline loops: CDR1 SEHNR, CDR2 FQNEAQ (reference sequence). The CDR3 is 17 amino acids. The CDR3: CASSFDQVAGGPYEQYF. The CDR3 DNA is TGTGCCAGCAGCTTTGATCAGGTAGCGGGAGGACCCTACGAGCAGTACTTC.

This clonotype was seen just once. This chain connects TRBV10-3 to TRBJ1-1, with 9 nucleotides matching TRBD1. Germline V gives CDR1 ENHRY, CDR2 SYGVKD. CDR3 length equals 15 residues. Trimming cost V 6 bases and J 5 bases; bases outside gene matches: 10. The CDR3 protein is CAIRSGTGWGTEAFF. The CDR3 coding sequence is TGTGCCATCAGATCCGGGACAGGGTGGGGGACTGAAGCTTTCTTT.

The V and J genes are TRBV20-1 and TRBJ2-1, with D tentatively TRBD1 (5 bases). Germline V gene sequence: CDR1 DFQATT, CDR2 SNEGSKA (reference sequence). Trimming left V 0 bases short and J 2 bases short, with 17 bases between. CDR3 length: 17 residues. CDR3 loop: CSARDSSGATTYNEQFF. In DNA form, the CDR3 reads TGCAGTGCTAGAGATTCTTCTGGGGCCACAACCTACAATGAGCAGTTCTTC.

The rearrangement links TRBV5-4 to TRBJ2-1, with 9 bases fitting TRBD1. Trimming cost V 9 bases and J 5 bases; bases outside gene matches: 9. The CDR3 is 14 amino acids. Germline loops: CDR1 SGHNT, CDR2 YYREEE (reference sequence). The CDR3 DNA is TGTGCCACCGAACAGGGGGCCCGTAACAATGAGCAGTTCTTC. Translation gives CATEQGARNNEQFF.

The V call is TRBV23-1, the J call TRBJ2-4; 9 nucleotides align to TRBD1. TRBV23-1 is recorded as an ORF, its role being uncertain. The length of the CDR3 is 18 residues. With 0 bases clipped from V and 2 bases from J, the junction kept 8 bases outside the gene matches. The DNA of the CDR3 is TGCGCCAGCAGTCAATCGAACACGGACAGGGGTACCAAAAACATTCAGTACTTC. Its protein product is CASSQSNTDRGTKNIQYF.

The chain employs TRBV7-9 and TRBJ1-3; maybe TRBD1 (6 bases). This CDR3 comprises 15 residues. V shed 4 bases and J shed 4 bases, with 14 bases lying between them. Germline CDR1 is SEHNR and CDR2 is FQNEAQ (reference sequence). CDR3 nucleotide sequence: TGTGCCAGCAGCTCAACCGGGACACCAGGAAACACCATATATTTT. Protein sequence: CASSSTGTPGNTIYF.

The chain links TRBV12-3 or TRBV12-4 to TRBJ2-2; perhaps TRBD1 as D (8 bases). With 6 bases removed from V and 6 bases from J, the gap between germline ends came to 20 bases. CDR3 length equals 16 residues. The CDR3 here is CASRSTGGAVPGELFF. The CDR3 nucleotides are TGTGCCAGCAGGTCCACAGGGGGGGCCGTCCCCGGGGAGCTGTTTTTT.

This clonotype was found many times. The V gene is TRBV4-2, the J gene TRBJ2-1, with unresolved D. The CDR3 is 16 amino acids. Trimming pared 0 bases from V and 0 bases from J, leaving 9 bases between. Germline V gene sequence: CDR1 LGHNA, CDR2 YNFKEQ. This CDR3 is CASSQDSYSSYNEQFF. DNA for the CDR3: TGTGCCAGCAGCCAAGATAGTTACAGCTCCTACAATGAGCAGTTCTTC.

V is TRBV5-4 and J is TRBJ1-1; D call uncertain. CDR3 length: 12 residues. Germline CDR1 is SGHNT and CDR2 is YYREEE (reference sequence). Deletions cut 5 bases from V and 1 base from J, with 6 bases between. The CDR3 protein is CASRRSNTEAFF. The DNA for the CDR3 is TGTGCCAGCAGACGGTCGAACACTGAAGCTTTCTTT.

The genes are TRBV18 and TRBJ1-1; no reliable D call. The CDR3 has 14 residues. The germline V gene has CDR1 KGHSH and CDR2 LQKENI. Between the trimmed V and J ends, which lost 0 bases and 1 base, there was a span of 6 bases. For the CDR3, the DNA is TGTGCCAGCTCACCACCGGTGTCGAACACTGAAGCTTTCTTT. As protein: CASSPPVSNTEAFF.

V and J are TRBV20-1 and TRBJ1-1, with D maybe TRBD1 (5 bases). Trimming pared 4 bases from V and 7 bases from J, leaving 22 bases between. The CDR3 contains 15 residues. Germline lookup yields CDR1 DFQATT and CDR2 SNEGSKA (reference sequence). The CDR3 nucleotides are TGCAGTGCTACCTACCGGGACTTTCCGTCGGGTGAAGCTTTCTTT. It codes for CSATYRDFPSGEAFF.

The genes are TRBV21-1 and TRBJ1-1; TRBD1 is the table's D call, not checked against the DNA. TRBV21-1 is shown as a pseudogene. This CDR3 comprises 13 residues. The DNA of the CDR3 is TGTGCCAGCACCGATACAGGGGGCACTGAAGCCTTCTTT. It translates to CASTDTGGTEAFF.

The genes are TRBV6-5 and TRBJ1-1; 8 nucleotides align to TRBD1. The CDR3 totals 14 residues. Germline V gives CDR1 MNHEY, CDR2 SVGAGI. The junction had 7 bases not matched to a gene; V was cut back by 5 bases and J by 5 bases. This chain's CDR3 is CASSIGTGGTEAFF. The DNA of the CDR3 is TGTGCCAGCAGTATCGGGACAGGAGGGACTGAAGCTTTCTTT.

This clonotype was counted between two and nine times. The chain couples TRBV24-1 to TRBJ2-1, with 12 bases that match TRBD2. V trimming: 5 bases; J trimming: 0 bases; junction bases outside the gene matches: 1. The CDR3 contains 16 residues. Germline CDR1 reads KGHDR; CDR2 reads SFDVKD. The DNA of the CDR3 is TGTGCCACCAGTGGACTAGCGGGAGCCTCCTACAATGAGCAGTTCTTC. It encodes CATSGLAGASYNEQFF.

The chain uses TRBV11-2 and TRBJ2-1, with 8 bases lining up with TRBD2. Trimming removed 4 bases from V and 6 bases from J; junction bases left unmatched: 8. The CDR3 extends over 15 amino acids. The germline V gene has CDR1 SGHAT and CDR2 FQNNGV. The CDR3 loop reads CASSSVAGLLNEQFF. The CDR3 DNA is TGTGCCAGCAGCTCCGTAGCGGGACTACTCAATGAGCAGTTCTTC.

This clonotype appeared a few times. The CDR3 reads CASSQYVGGTYEQYF. DNA for the CDR3: TGCGCCAGCAGCCAATACGTGGGGGGAACCTACGAGCAGTACTTC. This rearrangement joins TRBV4-3 to TRBJ2-7, with D possibly matching TRBD2 (6 bases). Trimming pared 2 bases from V and 2 bases from J, leaving 13 bases between. CDR1 and CDR2 (germline): LGHNA, YSLEER. The CDR3 is made up of 15 amino acids.

This clonotype has only a few counts. The chain uses TRBV7-6 and TRBJ2-5; TRBD1 is a possible D gene (6 bases). The CDR3 sequence is 16 residues long. The ends were cut back, 3 bases at V and 2 bases at J, with 16 bases in the middle. Germline V gene sequence: CDR1 SGHVS, CDR2 FNYEAQ. The CDR3 sequence is CASSFTTTGIQETQYF. CDR3 sequence (DNA): TGTGCCAGCAGCTTTACCACGACAGGAATACAAGAGACCCAGTACTTC.

The chain employs TRBV7-3 and TRBJ1-1; 8 nucleotides line up with TRBD1. The CDR3 is 14 residues long. The germline CDR1 and CDR2 sequences are SGHTA and FQGTGA. With V trimmed by 5 bases and J by 3 bases, 5 bases remained unmatched. CDR3 loop: CASSGQGQYTEAFF. In DNA, the CDR3 is TGTGCCAGCAGCGGACAGGGCCAGTACACTGAAGCTTTCTTT. Full variable domain (remainder filled in from reference TRBV7-3 and TRBJ1-1): GAGVSQTPSNKVTEKGKYVELRCDPISGHTALYWYRQSLGQGPEFLIYFQGTGAADDSGLPNDRFFAVRPEGSVSTLKIQRTERGDSAVYLCASSGQGQYTEAFFGQGTRLTVV.

This sequence joins TRBV5-5 and TRBJ2-7; no definite D call. CDR3 size: 14 residues. The germline V and J ends were trimmed by 4 bases and 4 bases, with 15 bases remaining between them. Per germline, CDR1 SGHKS and CDR2 YYEKEE (reference sequence). The CDR3 loop is CASSEASALYEQYF. DNA for the CDR3: TGTGCCAGCAGCGAAGCCTCCGCCCTATACGAGCAGTACTTC.

The chain is built from TRBV4-1 and TRBJ2-7; TRBD1 aligns across 11 bases. CDR3 length equals 15 residues. Trimming removed 4 bases from V and 5 bases from J; junction bases left unmatched: 7. CDR1 is MGHRA, CDR2 YSYEKL, per germline. CDR3 in amino acids: CASSLADRGQDEQYF. The CDR3 region has the DNA TGCGCCAGCAGCCTTGCGGACAGGGGGCAGGACGAGCAGTACTTC.

V usage is TRBV24-1 and J usage is TRBJ2-2; D gene ambiguous. V lost 5 bases to trimming and J lost 6 bases, with 6 bases between them. This CDR3 is built from 12 residues. The germline V gene encodes CDR1 KGHDR and CDR2 SFDVKD. CDR3: CATSAGAGELFF. CDR3 sequence (DNA): TGTGCCACCAGTGCTGGAGCCGGGGAGCTGTTTTTT.